A single sample gave rise to the 14 T cell receptor beta chains below, sequenced in a study of blood T cell repertoires in COVID-19. The assay was immunoSEQ multiplex PCR, and TCRdb's table has in-frame clones only and misses some. Counted here are about 160,000 clones, 82% occurring once; the ten biggest clones make up roughly 20%. The material sequenced was PBMCs or T cells enriched from blood (not recorded which). These receptor sequences come from a man aged 55 to 70 who had recovered from COVID-19.

This clone was recorded only once. One junction end does not reproduce the germline sequence, and a read error may be involved. In DNA form, the CDR3 reads TGTGCCAGCAGCCGGGAAGCGAAACCACACTTC. Amino acids: CASSREAKPHF. The chain couples TRBV6-6 to TRBJ2-7, with D possibly TRBD2 on 5 matching bases. From germline, CDR1 is MNHNY and CDR2 SVGAGI (reference sequence). The length of the CDR3 is 11 residues.

This clone turned up a few times. The chain joins TRBV12-5 to TRBJ2-7; D might be TRBD2 (6 bases). Trimming took off 7 bases at V and 0 bases at J, with 19 bases between the two ends. Germline V gene sequence: CDR1 LGHNT, CDR2 FRNRAP. The length of the CDR3 is 16 residues. The DNA for the CDR3 is TGTGCTAGTGCCGCCCGGGGCGGGACTCTCTCCTACGAGCAGTACTTC. Translated: CASAARGGTLSYEQYF.

This chain connects TRBV25-1 to TRBJ2-7, with D hard to call. CDR3 size: 10 residues. With 8 bases removed from V and 3 bases from J, the gap between germline ends came to 5 bases. Germline V gene lookup returns CDR1 MGHDK and CDR2 SYGVNS. Written as DNA, the CDR3 is TGTGCCAGCGCGAACTACGAGCAGTACTTC. Its translation is CASANYEQYF.

The V call is TRBV19, the J call TRBJ1-1; D is perhaps TRBD1 (5 bases). The V gene's germline CDR1 is LNHDA and CDR2 SQIVND (reference sequence). This CDR3 region has 13 residues. Trimming removed 3 bases from V and 7 bases from J, with 12 bases in between. The CDR3 DNA reads TGTGCCAGTAGTATTGATTGGCAGGGTGAAGCTTTCTTT. Encoded protein: CASSIDWQGEAFF.

This clone was observed a few times. The chain is built from TRBV19 and TRBJ2-3; perhaps TRBD2 as D (5 bases). The germline V gene has CDR1 LNHDA and CDR2 SQIVND (reference sequence). The CDR3 has 13 residues. Trimming took 6 bases from V and 4 from J, leaving 11 bases between them. The CDR3 DNA reads as TGTGCCAGTAGACCTTCCGGGGCAGATACGCAGTATTTT. It is translated as CASRPSGADTQYF.

This sequence joins TRBV3-1 (or the pseudogene TRBV3-2) and TRBJ2-7; 10 nucleotides agree with TRBD1. The trim removed 4 bases at V and 4 bases at J, leaving 7 bases unmatched. CDR1 is LGHDT, CDR2 YNNKEL, per germline (reference sequence). The length of the CDR3 is 15 residues. DNA for the CDR3: TGTGCCAGCAGCCCGCGACAGGGGGCGCTTTACGAGCAGTACTTC. Translating gives CASSPRQGALYEQYF.

There are a few counts of this clone. The chain uses TRBV24-1 and TRBJ2-1; tentatively, D is TRBD2 (6 bases). Germline V CDR1 and CDR2: KGHDR, SFDVKD. The CDR3 consists of 14 residues. V lost 3 bases, J lost 9 bases, and 14 bases lay in between. The CDR3 loop is CATSDLSGLGEQFF. The DNA for the CDR3 is TGTGCCACCAGTGATCTTAGCGGCCTAGGTGAGCAGTTCTTC.

This clone was detected only once. The chain joins TRBV6-2 or TRBV6-3 to TRBJ2-1; 7 nucleotides agree with TRBD2. The germline CDR1 and CDR2 sequences are MNHEY and SVGEGT. CDR3 length equals 16 residues. V was pared by 6 bases and J by 3 bases, with 11 bases of the junction left unmatched. The CDR3: CASSPQLAFSYNEQFF. In DNA form, the CDR3 reads TGTGCCAGCAGCCCTCAACTAGCGTTTAGCTACAATGAGCAGTTCTTC.

The table lists this clone with a few counts. V and J are TRBV5-4 and TRBJ2-1, with 9 bases matching TRBD2. Germline CDR1 reads SGHNT; CDR2 reads YYREEE (reference sequence). V dropped 4 bases and J dropped 14; count of bases not matched to a gene: 10. The CDR3 is made up of 13 amino acids. The CDR3 protein is CASSLYEASGEFF. In nucleotides, the CDR3 is TGTGCCAGCAGCCTCTATGAGGCTAGCGGGGAGTTCTTC.

J is TRBJ2-1 and V is TRBV11-1, with TRBD2 matching over 8 bases. The V gene's germline CDR1 is SGHAT and CDR2 FQDESV (reference sequence). The V segment lost 8 bases and the J segment 3 bases; nucleotides outside the gene matches: 0. The CDR3 length is 12 residues. CDR3 DNA sequence: TGTGCCAGCGCGGGGGGCTACAATGAGCAGTTCTTC. It codes for CASAGGYNEQFF.

This clone was seen a handful of times. This rearrangement joins TRBV12-5 to TRBJ1-5, with 7 nucleotides matching TRBD1. Germline V gene data show CDR1 as LGHNT and CDR2 as FRNRAP. This CDR3 has 15 residues. The junction had 4 bases not matched to a gene; V was cut back by 1 base and J by 4 bases. DNA of the CDR3: TGTGCTAGTGGTTTGGGACAGGGTGGTAATCAGCCCCAGCATTTT. Protein: CASGLGQGGNQPQHF.

This clone was detected a few times. This sample includes further DNA sequences coding for the same CDR3. The chain has TRBV27 and TRBJ1-2, with D tentatively TRBD1 (6 bases). The CDR3 consists of 12 residues. The germline gives CDR1 MNHEY, CDR2 SMNVEV (reference sequence). The V end was cut by 4 bases, the J end by 8 bases, with 11 bases between. CDR3 nucleotides: TGTGCCAGCAGTTCACAGGGACGGGGCTACACCTTC. Its translation: CASSSQGRGYTF.

The chain combines TRBV5-4 with TRBJ2-2; the match to TRBD2 covers 10 bases. From germline, CDR1 is SGHNT and CDR2 YYREEE (reference sequence). J lost 7 bases, V lost 2 bases, and 5 bases had no gene match. This CDR3 region has 15 residues. CDR3 loop: CASSFPSGRVGELFF. The CDR3 DNA is TGTGCCAGCAGCTTTCCAAGCGGGAGGGTCGGGGAGCTGTTTTTT.

This chain connects TRBV28 to TRBJ1-3; D perhaps matches TRBD1 (6 bases). Germline V gene data show CDR1 as MDHEN and CDR2 as SYDVKM. Trimming shortened V by 5 bases and J by 5 bases, and 13 bases separated the two germline ends. The CDR3 runs 14 residues. Here the CDR3 reads CASSPRTVRNTIYF. CDR3 nucleotide sequence: TGTGCCAGCAGTCCCAGGACAGTCCGAAACACCATATATTTT.